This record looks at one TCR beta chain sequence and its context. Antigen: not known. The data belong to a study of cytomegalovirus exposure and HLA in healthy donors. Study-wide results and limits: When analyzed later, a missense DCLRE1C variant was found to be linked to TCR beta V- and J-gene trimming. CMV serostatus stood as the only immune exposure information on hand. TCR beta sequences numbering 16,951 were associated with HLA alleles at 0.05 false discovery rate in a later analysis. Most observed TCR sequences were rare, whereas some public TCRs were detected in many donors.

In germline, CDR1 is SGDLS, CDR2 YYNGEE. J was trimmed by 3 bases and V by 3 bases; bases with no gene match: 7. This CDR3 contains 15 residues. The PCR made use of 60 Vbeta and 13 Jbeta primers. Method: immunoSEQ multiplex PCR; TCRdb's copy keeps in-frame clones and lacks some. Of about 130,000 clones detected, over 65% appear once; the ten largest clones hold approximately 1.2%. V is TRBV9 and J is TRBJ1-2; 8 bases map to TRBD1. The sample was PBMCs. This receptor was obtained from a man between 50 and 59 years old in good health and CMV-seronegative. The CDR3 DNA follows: TGTGCCAGCAGCGCCCTCACAGGGGGGGACTATGGCTACACCTTC. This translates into CASSALTGGDYGYTF.